This T cell receptor (beta chain) was documented in a study of T-cell memory formation after mild COVID-19. TCRdb fed the 5' RACE reads into MiXCR, producing one record per CDR3 protein. The sample has around 420,000 distinct CDR3 sequences; 24% are singletons. This clonotype was recorded a few times. This sequence was found in an adult woman who had mild COVID-19 (a few samples of this study predate the infection). Cell type and time point are not known. Sample: PBMCs or a T cell subset sorted from them (not recorded which).

CDR3 bases: TGTGCCATCAGTGAGTCCGTGGGAGGGCACTCCTACGAGCAGTACTTC. Amino acids: CAISESVGGHSYEQYF. The chain combines TRBV10-3 with TRBJ2-7; TRBD2 aligns across 7 bases. Germline CDR1 is ENHRY and CDR2 is SYGVKD. CDR3 length: 16 amino acids. V was clipped by 0 bases and J by 0 bases; unmatched bases: 5.